This T cell receptor beta chain comes out of a study of radiation and T cells in renal cell carcinoma. Study-wide findings and caveats: From baseline, blood top tumor clonotypes peaked at 2 weeks post-radiation.

Sequencing was performed with immunoSEQ multiplex PCR; in TCRdb, only in-frame clones are kept and a portion is missing. The sample contains about 78,000 clones, 89% of which appear only once. Regarding time point: blood 4 weeks post-SBRT, at nephrectomy. As for treatment: 15 Gy SBRT to primary tumor, nephrectomy 4 weeks later. A remark on this clone: Its antigen is not identified.

The sample in question was blood, obtained from a patient whose treatment included radiotherapy and nephrectomy. The sequence came from a woman in her 70s with renal cell carcinoma.

CDR3 nucleotides: TGTGCCAGCAGCCAAGCCCGACCGGGACACCCATACGAGCAGTACTTC. This gives the protein CASSQARPGHPYEQYF. This rearrangement joins TRBV7-2 to TRBJ2-7, with D perhaps TRBD1 (6 bases). This CDR3 comprises 16 residues. V shed 5 bases and J shed 4 bases, with 21 bases lying between them. Germline V gene data show CDR1 as SGHTA and CDR2 as FQGNSA. The complete variable domain, with remaining parts taken from reference TRBV7-2 and TRBJ2-7, reads GAGVSQSPSNKVTEKGKDVELRCDPISGHTALYWYRQSLGQGLEFLIYFQGNSAPDKSGLPSDRFSAERTGGSVSTLTIQRTQQEDSAVYLCASSQARPGHPYEQYFGPGTRLTVT.